The clone carrying this T cell receptor beta chain was picked up a small number of times. Its antigen is undetermined. CDR1 SGHNT and CDR2 YYREEE come from the germline V gene (reference sequence). Trimming removed 2 bases at V and 6 bases at J, with 9 bases between. This CDR3 is 13 amino acids long. The sample is drawn from a study of coeliac disease. The wider study: Refractory type I patients had no gluten-free diet response for over 12 months. The study queried TRBV7-2 bias without high-resolution HLA data. Overall study results and limits: Lamina propria and intraepithelial cell fractions may contain each other's cells.

Only in-frame clones appear in the TCRdb table, and some are missing; sequencing was by immunoSEQ multiplex PCR. The sample includes over 8,000 clones, 57% seen only once; the top ten take around 9.5%. Material for sequencing was intraepithelial lymphocytes from the gut. The chain couples TRBV5-4 to TRBJ1-5, with D unclear. This TCR was recovered from a woman aged 55-75 years with celiac disease. The CDR3 protein is CASSFGGSQPQHF. In nucleotides, the CDR3 is TGTGCCAGCAGCTTCGGCGGGAGTCAGCCCCAGCATTTT.